The clone carrying this TCR beta chain has only a few counts. The authors ran a second PCR of roughly 6 to 12 cycles using a sample-barcoded 5' primer and a J-beta primer mix. A single record per CDR3 protein comes from TCRdb applying MiXCR to the 5' RACE reads. The sample shows 800,000 to 1,300,000 distinct CDR3 sequences, approximately 25% of them seen only once. The sample is drawn from a study of blood T cells in healthy people across ages. Germline-derived CDR1 and CDR2 are ENHRY and SYGVKD. This CDR3 is 17 amino acids long. The same data also went into a second study, on T cells of mothers and their children.

What was sequenced was blood. The chain employs TRBV10-3 and TRBJ2-7, with D perhaps TRBD2 (6 bases). The J call could be wrong; TRBJ2-1 is a better fit for the DNA end. The source is a girl under 10 years old in good health. The CDR3 DNA follows: TGTGCCACCGCGAACGATGACCGACTAGGCCACGGCAATGAGCAGTTCTTC. Residues: CATANDDRLGHGNEQFF.